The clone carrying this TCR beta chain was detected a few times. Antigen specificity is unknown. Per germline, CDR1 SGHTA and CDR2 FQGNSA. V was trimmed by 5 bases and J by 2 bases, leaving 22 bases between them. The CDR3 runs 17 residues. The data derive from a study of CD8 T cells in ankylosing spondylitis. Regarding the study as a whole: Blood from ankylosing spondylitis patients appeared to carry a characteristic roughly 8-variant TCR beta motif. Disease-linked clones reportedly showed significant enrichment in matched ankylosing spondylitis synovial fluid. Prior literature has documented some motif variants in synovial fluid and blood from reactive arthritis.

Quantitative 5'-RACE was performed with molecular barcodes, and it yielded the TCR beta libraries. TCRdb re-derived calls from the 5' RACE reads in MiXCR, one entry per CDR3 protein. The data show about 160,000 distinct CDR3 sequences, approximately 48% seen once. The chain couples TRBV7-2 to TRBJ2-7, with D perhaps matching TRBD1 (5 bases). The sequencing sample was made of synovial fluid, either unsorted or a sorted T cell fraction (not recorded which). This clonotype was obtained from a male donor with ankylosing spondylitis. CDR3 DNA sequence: TGTGCCAGCAGCAACAGGCAGGGCAGGGTGAATCCCTACGAGCAGTACTTC. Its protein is CASSNRQGRVNPYEQYF.